Included here is one TCR beta chain sequence, with context. The data were obtained in a study of blood T cell repertoires in COVID-19. Overall study: PBMCs, B-cell-depleted T cells, or T cells were the source of the cDNA or gDNA that made up the material.

Profiled with immunoSEQ multiplex PCR; TCRdb holds only in-frame clones, not every one. The sample has tens of thousands of clones, over 75% seen once. V shed 4 bases and J shed 10 bases, with 17 bases lying between them. Germline V CDR1 and CDR2: SGHRS, YFSETQ. CDR3 length: 13 residues. This receptor was taken from a man aged 45 to 65 with acute or convalescent COVID-19. V gene TRBV5-1 combines with J gene TRBJ1-2; D gene uncertain. The sequenced material came from peripheral blood. The CDR3 sequence is CASSKGPGEVYTF. The CDR3 bases are TGCGCCAGCAGCAAAGGGCCCGGGGAGGTCTACACCTTC.